Presented here are 26 T cell receptor beta chains from one specimen sequenced in a study of metastatic and nonmetastatic thyroid tumors. TCRdb redid the clone calls on the PCR reads using MiXCR. The table includes about 92,000 clones, under 15% detected once. There were no patients who had received any treatment before thyroid surgery. The specimen sequenced was blood. All receptors derive from a female donor with papillary thyroid cancer or a benign thyroid nodule (not recorded which). Some clones in this sample may be carry-over from other donors' samples.

This clone came up many times. This chain uses TRBV6-2 or TRBV6-3 with TRBJ2-3; D is unclear. The CDR3 runs to 17 residues. The germline gives CDR1 MNHEY, CDR2 SVGEGT. Trimming removed 5 bases from V and 3 bases from J, with 21 bases in between. CDR3: CASSIPGGVTVTDTQYF. CDR3 sequence (DNA): TGTGCCAGCAGTATCCCCGGCGGTGTGACCGTTACAGATACGCAGTATTTT.

This clone has ten or more counts. The V gene is TRBV6-6, the J gene TRBJ2-1, with D uncertain. Trimming took 0 bases from V and 4 from J, leaving 4 bases between them. The CDR3 totals 13 residues. Germline V gene sequence: CDR1 MNHNY, CDR2 SVGAGI (reference sequence). The CDR3 sequence: CASSYSFYNEQFF. CDR3 nucleotide sequence: TGTGCCAGCAGTTACTCTTTTTACAATGAGCAGTTCTTC.

Comment on this clone: One end of the junction does not line up with germline, which may come from a read error. The CDR3 nucleotides read TGTGCCAGCAGCGGGGGGTACAGGGCGTCTGGGGCCAACGTCCTTACTTTC. Protein sequence: CASSGGYRASGANVLTF. V gene TRBV11-1 combines with J gene TRBJ2-6, with D perhaps assigned TRBD1 or TRBD2 (6 bases each). This CDR3 contains 17 residues. Germline V gene lookup returns CDR1 SGHAT and CDR2 FQDESV (reference sequence).

This clone has ten or more counts. V and J are TRBV3-1 and TRBJ2-5, with TRBD1 as a possible D gene (6 bases). Germline V gene data show CDR1 as LGHDT and CDR2 as YNNKEL (reference sequence). CDR3 length: 13 residues. Trimming took 0 bases from V and 12 from J, leaving 14 bases between them. The CDR3 loop reads CASSQDLGAAKYF. The CDR3 nucleotides are TGTGCCAGCAGCCAAGATCTGGGGGCAGCTAAGTACTTC.

The table lists this clone with many counts. V is TRBV27 and J is TRBJ2-5, with D possibly being TRBD2 (6 bases). Germline lookup yields CDR1 MNHEY and CDR2 SMNVEV (reference sequence). The CDR3 contains 17 residues. Trimming cost V 5 bases and J 5 bases, with 24 bases left between them. The CDR3 spells CASSPYRDSGTVETQYF. CDR3 nucleotide sequence: TGTGCCAGCAGTCCATACCGGGACTCGGGGACCGTCGAGACCCAGTACTTC.

The chain has TRBV28 and TRBJ2-7, with a tentative D call TRBD1 (5 bases). Trimming removed 6 bases at V and 0 bases at J, with 15 bases between. The germline gives CDR1 MDHEN, CDR2 SYDVKM. CDR3 length equals 15 residues. The CDR3 sequence: CASRETVPSSYEQYF. CDR3 bases: TGTGCCAGCAGGGAGACAGTGCCTAGCTCCTACGAGCAGTACTTC. Using reference TRBV28 and TRBJ2-7 for the parts outside the CDR3, the full variable domain is DVKVTQSSRYLVKRTGEKVFLECVQDMDHENMFWYRQDPGLGLRLIYFSYDVKMKEKGDIPEGYSVSREKKERFSLILESASTNQTSMYLCASRETVPSSYEQYFGPGTRLTVT.

With regard to this clone: The junction differs from germline at one of its ends, possibly a read error. Distinct nucleotide sequences in the sample also encode this CDR3. As DNA, the CDR3 is TGTGCCAGTAGCTCCAGGGGTGACAATGAGCAGTTCTTC. This codes for CASSSRGDNEQFF. The chain couples TRBV5-6 to TRBJ2-1, with D tentatively TRBD1 (6 bases). The CDR3 contains 13 residues. CDR1 is SGHDT and CDR2 is YYEEEE in the germline V gene.

In regard to this clone: Germline and junction disagree at one end, which may indicate a read error. The CDR3 protein is CAGGGGASYEKYF. The CDR3 nucleotides read TGTGCGGGTGGAGGGGGTGCCTCCTACGAGAAGTACTTC. V and J are TRBV2 and TRBJ2-7; possibly TRBD1 or TRBD2 for D (6 bases each). Germline V gene sequence: CDR1 SNHLY, CDR2 FYNNEI. The CDR3 covers 13 residues.

This clone was counted at least ten times. The gene calls are TRBV12-3 or TRBV12-4 and TRBJ2-7, with D possibly being TRBD1 (6 bases). Between the trimmed V and J ends, which lost 6 bases and 7 bases, there was a span of 19 bases. The CDR3 covers 14 residues. The DNA of the CDR3 is TGTGCCAGCAGCTTGGGACACTTGACTGAAGAGCAGTACTTC. It yields the protein CASSLGHLTEEQYF.

This clone was seen many times. V and J are TRBV6-5 and TRBJ2-3; 7 nucleotides agree with TRBD1. The CDR3 sequence is 15 residues long. The V segment lost 2 bases and the J segment 0 bases; nucleotides outside the gene matches: 2. Germline CDR1 is MNHEY and CDR2 is SVGAGI. The CDR3 nucleotides are TGTGCCAGCAGTTACCAGGACAGGAGCACAGATACGCAGTATTTT. Translation gives CASSYQDRSTDTQYF.

This clone was counted at least ten times. The chain combines TRBV11-2 with TRBJ1-5, with D possibly TRBD1 on 5 matching bases. Germline lookup yields CDR1 SGHAT and CDR2 FQNNGV. Between the trimmed V and J ends, which lost 5 bases and 5 bases, there was a span of 13 bases. The CDR3 contains 14 residues. CDR3 sequence reads: CASSQAQGHQPQHF. The CDR3 DNA reads TGTGCCAGCAGCCAAGCGCAGGGTCATCAGCCCCAGCATTTT.

This clone was seen many times. This rearrangement joins TRBV5-1 to TRBJ2-3, with 7 bases aligning to TRBD1. The CDR3 contains 15 residues. Looked up from germline, CDR1 is SGHRS and CDR2 is YFSETQ. Trimming took 5 bases from V and 3 from J; bases not matched to a gene: 9. The CDR3 nucleotides are TGCGCCAGCAGTACGTACGACAGGGAAACAGATACGCAGTATTTT. The encoded protein is CASSTYDRETDTQYF.

This clone was recorded many times. The chain carries TRBV5-1 and TRBJ2-2, with 10 nucleotides matching TRBD2. Germline values: CDR1 SGHRS, CDR2 YFSETQ. The CDR3 runs to 16 residues. V lost 5 bases to trimming and J lost 1 base; unmatched junction nucleotides: 5. Here the CDR3 reads CASRPTSGLNTGELFF. CDR3 DNA sequence: TGCGCCAGCAGACCGACTAGCGGGTTGAACACCGGGGAGCTGTTTTTT.

The table lists this clone with many counts. The rearrangement links TRBV11-2 to TRBJ1-5; D gene ambiguous. V dropped 5 bases and J dropped 0 bases, with 11 bases sitting between them. The CDR3 covers 15 residues. CDR1 and CDR2 (germline): SGHAT, FQNNGV. For the CDR3, the DNA is TGTGCCAGCAGCCTGACGGCCCGTAGCAATCAGCCCCAGCATTTT. It encodes CASSLTARSNQPQHF.

In its sample, this clone was seen a few times. This sequence joins TRBV20-1 and TRBJ2-5; unclear D gene. The germline CDR1 and CDR2 sequences are DFQATT and SNEGSKA (reference sequence). Deletions cut 3 bases from V and 2 bases from J, with 7 bases between. The CDR3 consists of 12 residues. In nucleotides, the CDR3 is TGCAGTGCTAGTGGCCTTCAAGAGACCCAGTACTTC. It is translated as CSASGLQETQYF.

In its sample, this clone was seen many times. The gene calls are TRBV6-1 and TRBJ1-1; TRBD1 agrees at 9 bases. Per the germline V gene, CDR1 is MNHNS and CDR2 is SASEGT. The J segment lost 4 bases and the V segment lost 6 bases, leaving 9 bases of the junction unmatched. CDR3 size: 15 residues. The DNA for the CDR3 is TGTGCCAGCAGACCAATAACAGGGGGCGGCACTGAAGCTTTCTTT. This encodes CASRPITGGGTEAFF.

There are many counts of this clone. The same CDR3 also results from other DNA sequences found in this sample. V is TRBV5-1 and J is TRBJ2-3, with 8 bases lining up with TRBD1. The junction had 1 base not matched to a gene; V was cut back by 4 bases and J by 0 bases. Germline V gene lookup returns CDR1 SGHRS and CDR2 YFSETQ. The CDR3 length is 14 residues. In nucleotides, the CDR3 is TGCGCCAGCAGCCGGACAGGGAGCACAGATACGCAGTATTTT. Protein sequence: CASSRTGSTDTQYF.

This clone came up many times. This sequence joins TRBV11-3 and TRBJ2-3; 11 bases agree with TRBD2. The CDR3 spans 17 residues. V shed 1 base and J 2 bases; nucleotides not matched to a gene: 5. Looked up from germline, CDR1 is SGHNT and CDR2 is YENEEA. CDR3 amino acids: CASSLGIAGGDTDTQYF. In nucleotides, the CDR3 is TGTGCCAGCAGCTTAGGCATAGCGGGGGGGGACACAGATACGCAGTATTTT.

This clone was picked up many times. The chain uses TRBV20-1 and TRBJ2-7, with unresolved D. Trimming pared 6 bases from V and 4 bases from J, leaving 22 bases between. The CDR3 spans 15 residues. Germline V gene sequence: CDR1 DFQATT, CDR2 SNEGSKA (reference sequence). The CDR3, as DNA: TGCAGTGCAAGACCAGTAAGAAGGACCCTATACGAGCAGTACTTC. This translates into CSARPVRRTLYEQYF.

This clone was seen a handful of times. A read error is possible here, since a much larger clone lies one base away. The chain uses TRBV14 and TRBJ2-3; D gene ambiguous. The CDR3 has 11 amino acids. The V end lost 3 bases, the J end lost 11 bases, and 9 bases lay between the germline ends. Per the germline V gene, CDR1 is SGHDN and CDR2 is FVKESK. The CDR3 nucleotides are TGTGCCAGCAGCCAGGGTTGGGAGCAGTATTTT. It is translated as CASSQGWEQYF.

This clone occurred many times. CDR3 nucleotides: TGTGCCAGCAGCCACGGACTAGCGAGCGAGCAGTACTTC. Translating it yields CASSHGLASEQYF. The gene calls are TRBV3-1 and TRBJ2-7, with TRBD2 identical over 9 bases. Looked up from germline, CDR1 is LGHDT and CDR2 is YNNKEL (reference sequence). Losses at the gene ends were 3 bases for V and 6 bases for J; bases not matched to a gene: 3. The CDR3 has 13 residues.

This clone occurred many times. The rearrangement joins TRBV11-2 to TRBJ2-1, with a tentative D call TRBD1 (5 bases). This CDR3 is 15 amino acids long. Per the germline V gene, CDR1 is SGHAT and CDR2 is FQNNGV. The V gene lost 0 bases and the J gene lost 0 bases, with 6 bases spanning the gap. In nucleotides, the CDR3 is TGTGCCAGCAGCTTAGAAACAGGCTCCTACAATGAGCAGTTCTTC. Amino acids: CASSLETGSYNEQFF.

This clone was recorded many times. The gene calls are TRBV4-1 and TRBJ1-4, with D uncertain. The CDR3 runs 15 residues. Germline V gene lookup returns CDR1 MGHRA and CDR2 YSYEKL. V lost 1 base and J 6 bases, leaving 12 bases between the germline ends. The CDR3 DNA is TGCGCCAGCAGCCAAGGGTGGCAGTTAGATGAAAAACTGTTTTTT. This encodes CASSQGWQLDEKLFF.

As to this clone: A much larger clone differs from this one at a single base, so this may be a read error. Other nucleotide sequences from this sample produce the same CDR3. The chain couples TRBV3-1 to TRBJ2-5; D tentatively fits TRBD1 or TRBD2 (5 bases each). This CDR3 contains 14 residues. CDR1 is LGHDT, CDR2 YNNKEL, per germline (reference sequence). CDR3 nucleotides: TGCGCCAGCAGCCAAGATTCGGGGACCGAGACCCAGTACTTC. It specifies CASSQDSGTETQYF.

Comment on this clone: A read error may explain this, as a much larger clone is one base away. The V gene is TRBV5-6, the J gene TRBJ2-3, with TRBD2 matching over 11 bases. Germline V gives CDR1 SGHDT, CDR2 YYEEEE. V lost 3 bases, J lost 7 bases, and 10 bases stayed unmatched. The CDR3 length is 16 residues. CDR3 sequence (DNA): TGTGCCAGCAGCTACACCTCTAGCGGGGGGTTATATACGCAGTATTTT. It translates to CASSYTSSGGLYTQYF.

Details on this clone: A much larger clone sits a single nucleotide away, making a read error possible. The sample contains more than one DNA sequence encoding this CDR3. The chain carries TRBV5-1 and TRBJ1-1, with a tentative D call TRBD1 (6 bases). Germline assignment: CDR1 SGHRS and CDR2 YFSETQ. The CDR3 consists of 14 residues. The CDR3 DNA is TGCGCCAGCAGCTCAATCAGGGGCGGCACTGAAGCCTTCTTT. Its protein product is CASSSIRGGTEAFF.